These T cell receptor beta chains were read from a single sample in a study of blood T cell repertoires in COVID-19. The table came from immunoSEQ multiplex PCR; TCRdb's copy has only in-frame clones and leaves some out. The table records roughly 250,000 clones, approximately 84% of them present only once. The sample was PBMCs or T cells enriched from blood (not recorded which). The receptor source for this set is a woman aged 35 to 49 with acute COVID-19. The CDR3 runs from the conserved cysteine through the conserved F or W. Each record gives: CDR3 DNA, CDR3 protein, clone size, V gene, J gene, D gene. The D gene is left open where the match is weak. Only part of the rows carry a size: once, few, many, or a class if the clone is expanded.

CDR3nt: TGTGCCAGCAGCCAATTTGGTAGCGGTAAAAACATTCAGTACTTC; CDR3aa: CASSQFGSGKNIQYF; abundance: NA; v_gene: TRBV14; j_gene: TRBJ2-4; d_gene: NA
CDR3nt: TGTGCCAGCAGCTTGGGACTCGATATTACAATGAGGCAGTTCTTC; CDR3aa: CASSLGLDITMRQFF; abundance: NA; v_gene: TRBV5-4; j_gene: TRBJ2-1; d_gene: NA
CDR3nt: TGTGCCAGCAGCTCGGGACAGGGGTTGGGCACTGAAGCTTTCTTT; CDR3aa: CASSSGQGLGTEAFF; abundance: NA; v_gene: TRBV6-6; j_gene: TRBJ1-1; d_gene: TRBD1
CDR3nt: TGTGCCATTGCGCTGGGGGATCTAGCGGGAGGGGCAAGGGACGAGCAGTACTTC; CDR3aa: CAIALGDLAGGARDEQYF; abundance: NA; v_gene: TRBV10-3; j_gene: TRBJ2-7; d_gene: TRBD2
CDR3nt: TGTGCCAGCAGTTTCGGGGAAAATCAGCCCCAGCATTTT; CDR3aa: CASSFGENQPQHF; abundance: NA; v_gene: TRBV12-3/TRBV12-4; j_gene: TRBJ1-5; d_gene: NA
CDR3nt: TGTGCCAGCACAGTTAGGGTTGACAGGTCAGATACGCAGTATTTT; CDR3aa: CASTVRVDRSDTQYF; abundance: NA; v_gene: TRBV2; j_gene: TRBJ2-3; d_gene: NA
CDR3nt: TGTGCCACCAGCAGAGTAGGGGGCCGGGATGAGCAGTTCTTC; CDR3aa: CATSRVGGRDEQFF; abundance: NA; v_gene: TRBV15; j_gene: TRBJ2-1; d_gene: TRBD1
CDR3nt: TGTGCCTGGAGTGTAAGAGATGGCTACACCTTC; CDR3aa: CAWSVRDGYTF; abundance: NA; v_gene: TRBV30; j_gene: TRBJ1-2; d_gene: NA
CDR3nt: TGTGCCAGCAGCCAAGAAGAGTACGGTGGCTACACCTTC; CDR3aa: CASSQEEYGGYTF; abundance: NA; v_gene: TRBV3-1/TRBV3-2; j_gene: TRBJ1-2; d_gene: NA
CDR3nt: TGTGCCAGCAGTATGACAGTACCCGGGGAGCTGTTTTTT; CDR3aa: CASSMTVPGELFF; abundance: NA; v_gene: TRBV25-1; j_gene: TRBJ2-2; d_gene: NA
CDR3nt: TGCGCCAGCAGGCTACAGGGGTCCACCGGGGAGCTGTTTTTT; CDR3aa: CASRLQGSTGELFF; abundance: NA; v_gene: TRBV4-1; j_gene: TRBJ2-2; d_gene: TRBD1
CDR3nt: TGCGCCAGCAGCCTTTATGGACAGACGAACACTGAAGCTTTCTTT; CDR3aa: CASSLYGQTNTEAFF; abundance: NA; v_gene: TRBV5-1; j_gene: TRBJ1-1; d_gene: NA
CDR3nt: TGTGCCAGCAGTAACGGGACAGGGGCGAATAACTATGGCTACACCTTC; CDR3aa: CASSNGTGANNYGYTF; abundance: NA; v_gene: TRBV2; j_gene: TRBJ1-2; d_gene: TRBD1
CDR3nt: TGTGCCAGCAGCCCGGGACAGGGTCCCTACGAGCAGTACTTC; CDR3aa: CASSPGQGPYEQYF; abundance: NA; v_gene: TRBV3-1/TRBV3-2; j_gene: TRBJ2-7; d_gene: TRBD1
CDR3nt: TGTGCCAGCAGCTTTGGGGGACATACGGCAACTAATGAAAAACTGTTTTTT; CDR3aa: CASSFGGHTATNEKLFF; abundance: NA; v_gene: TRBV5-4; j_gene: TRBJ1-4; d_gene: NA
CDR3nt: TGCGCCAGCAGCCAAGTGGCTAGCGGGACCTACAATGAGCAGTTCTTC; CDR3aa: CASSQVASGTYNEQFF; abundance: NA; v_gene: TRBV4-1; j_gene: TRBJ2-1; d_gene: TRBD2
CDR3nt: TGTGCCAGCAGTTTAAGGACAGGGGCTAATCAGCCCCAGCATTTT; CDR3aa: CASSLRTGANQPQHF; abundance: once; v_gene: TRBV28; j_gene: TRBJ1-5; d_gene: TRBD1
CDR3nt: TGTGCCAGTACCGACCAGGGACAGGGGTTTTTTTCACCCCTCCACTTT; CDR3aa: CASTDQGQGFFSPLHF; abundance: once; v_gene: TRBV19; j_gene: TRBJ1-6; d_gene: TRBD1
CDR3nt: TGTGCCAGCAGTTTATCCGGACAGGGGCCCTTTATCGGGAACACTGAAGCTTTCTTT; CDR3aa: CASSLSGQGPFIGNTEAFF; abundance: few; v_gene: TRBV27; j_gene: TRBJ1-1; d_gene: TRBD1
CDR3nt: TGTGCCAGCAGTCTTAGCGGTAACAATGAGCAGTTCTTC; CDR3aa: CASSLSGNNEQFF; abundance: NA; v_gene: TRBV27; j_gene: TRBJ2-1; d_gene: NA
CDR3nt: TGCGCCAGCAGCTTGGCTGTAGCAGGGTTCTCCTACGAGCAGTACTTC; CDR3aa: CASSLAVAGFSYEQYF; abundance: NA; v_gene: TRBV5-1; j_gene: TRBJ2-7; d_gene: NA
CDR3nt: TGCAGTGCCCGCCAGGGCACTGAAGCTTTCTTT; CDR3aa: CSARQGTEAFF; abundance: once; v_gene: TRBV20-1; j_gene: TRBJ1-1; d_gene: NA
CDR3nt: TGTGCCATCAGTGAGGGACTCCCTGTCTATGAGCAGTTCTTC; CDR3aa: CAISEGLPVYEQFF; abundance: once; v_gene: TRBV10-3; j_gene: TRBJ2-1; d_gene: NA
CDR3nt: TGCGCCAGCAGCCAAAAACTCCGGGACAGGGCTAATTCACCCCTCCACTTT; CDR3aa: CASSQKLRDRANSPLHF; abundance: NA; v_gene: TRBV4-1; j_gene: TRBJ1-6; d_gene: TRBD1
CDR3nt: TGCAGCGCCTCTCAGGGGGCCTTATCACCCCTCCACTTT; CDR3aa: CSASQGALSPLHF; abundance: NA; v_gene: TRBV29-1; j_gene: TRBJ1-6; d_gene: TRBD1
CDR3nt: TGTGCCAGCAGCCCGAGACTAGCGGGAGGGCCCTCCTACGAGCAGTACTTC; CDR3aa: CASSPRLAGGPSYEQYF; abundance: NA; v_gene: TRBV9; j_gene: TRBJ2-7; d_gene: TRBD2
CDR3nt: TGTGCCAGCAGTACCGGACTCGGTGGGAATGAGCAGTTCTTC; CDR3aa: CASSTGLGGNEQFF; abundance: NA; v_gene: TRBV6-4; j_gene: TRBJ2-1; d_gene: NA